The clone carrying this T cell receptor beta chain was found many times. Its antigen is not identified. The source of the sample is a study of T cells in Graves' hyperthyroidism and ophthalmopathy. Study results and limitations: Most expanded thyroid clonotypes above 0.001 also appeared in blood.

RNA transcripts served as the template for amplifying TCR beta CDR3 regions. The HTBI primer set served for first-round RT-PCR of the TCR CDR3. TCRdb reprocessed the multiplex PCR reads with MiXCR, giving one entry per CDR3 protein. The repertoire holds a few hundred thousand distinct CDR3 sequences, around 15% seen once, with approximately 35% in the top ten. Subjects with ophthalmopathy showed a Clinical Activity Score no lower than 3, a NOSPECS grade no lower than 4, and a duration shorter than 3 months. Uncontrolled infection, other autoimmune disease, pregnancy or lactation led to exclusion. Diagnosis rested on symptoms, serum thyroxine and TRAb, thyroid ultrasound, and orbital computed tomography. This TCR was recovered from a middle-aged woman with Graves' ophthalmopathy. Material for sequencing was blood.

The CDR3 here is CASSVHQGVNEQFF. CDR3 DNA: TGTGCCAGCAGCGTGCATCAGGGAGTCAATGAGCAGTTCTTC. The chain combines TRBV11-2 with TRBJ2-1; D may be TRBD1 or TRBD2 (5 bases each). Trimming removed 5 bases from V and 6 bases from J, with 14 bases in between. The germline V gene has CDR1 SGHAT and CDR2 FQNNGV. The CDR3 is 14 residues long.